This T cell receptor (beta chain) was profiled in a study of vaccination and CD4 T cells after COVID-19. The sample's treatment: roughly 11-day PBMC culture with coronavirus spike peptide pools or control peptides (ViraFEST assay). According to the study, CD4+ T cells from the unexposed donor were gathered ahead of the COVID-19 pandemic (2011-2018). This clonotype has just one count. Its antigen is unidentified. An Oncomine TCR Beta short-read assay was used to sequence the DNA from cultured CD4+ T cells. Via MiXCR, TCRdb re-called the PCR reads, giving one row per CDR3 protein. The sample has 8,000 to 9,000 distinct CDR3 sequences, roughly 49% seen once; the top ten hold approximately 15%. Germline CDR1 and CDR2: SGHRS and YFSETQ. CDR3 size: 16 residues. V was trimmed by 9 bases and J by 0 bases, leaving 21 bases between them.

The sequenced material came from CD4+ T cells from blood, cultured in vitro. The chain couples TRBV5-1 to TRBJ1-1; perhaps TRBD1 as D (5 bases). This TCR derives from a human donor in good health. CDR3 in amino acids: CATLPGGGDLNTEAFF. In nucleotides, the CDR3 is TGCGCCACCCTCCCCGGTGGAGGGGACCTGAACACTGAAGCTTTCTTT.